These 17 T cell receptor beta chains share one sample of origin, sequenced in a study of control samples from healthy donors and cancer patients. Measured with immunoSEQ multiplex PCR; TCRdb has only the in-frame clones, and not every one. The sample has roughly 180,000 clones; roughly 92% are singletons. The sample taken for sequencing was blood. The receptors were sampled from a woman between 18 and 29 years old in good health.

V and J are TRBV5-1 and TRBJ2-7; D is perhaps TRBD2 (6 bases). The V gene lost 4 bases and the J gene lost 0 bases, with 17 bases spanning the gap. Germline V lookup: CDR1 SGHRS, CDR2 YFSETQ. This CDR3 has 16 amino acids. The CDR3 nucleotides are TGCGCCAGCAGCCTCCGGGACTCAAGGAGCTCCTACGAGCAGTACTTC. Protein product: CASSLRDSRSSYEQYF.

The chain recombines TRBV6-4 with TRBJ2-3, with 11 positions matching TRBD2. This CDR3 is 16 amino acids long. V trimming: 0 bases; J trimming: 6 bases; junction bases outside the gene matches: 5. The V gene's germline CDR1 is MRHNA and CDR2 SNTAGT. In nucleotides, the CDR3 is TGTGCCAGCAGTGACTCGAGTAGCGGGGGGGCCGATACGCAGTATTTT. It is translated as CASSDSSSGGADTQYF.

The chain is built from TRBV11-2 and TRBJ2-7; D is unresolved. This CDR3 comprises 13 residues. V lost 3 bases and J lost 6, with 12 bases in between. The germline gives CDR1 SGHAT, CDR2 FQNNGV. CDR3 DNA sequence: TGTGCCAGCAGCTTTCTGGGAATAGGCGAGCAGTACTTC. Translated, it gives CASSFLGIGEQYF.

CDR3 bases: TGTGCCAGCAGCTATCGGGGGGGCTCCTATCAGGAGCAGTACTTC. It translates to CASSYRGGSYQEQYF. This chain connects TRBV5-4 to TRBJ2-7; 8 bases line up with TRBD2. The germline gives CDR1 SGHNT, CDR2 YYREEE (reference sequence). The V gene end was trimmed by 3 bases and the J gene end by 7 bases; junction bases not matched to a gene: 12. There are 15 residues in the CDR3.

V usage is TRBV21-1 and J usage is TRBJ1-2. TRBV21-1 represents a pseudogene. The CDR3 runs 15 residues. The CDR3 bases are TGTGCCAGCAGCCCTTCCGGGACCGAGGTAGCTGGCTACACCTTC. Its translation is CASSPSGTEVAGYTF.

The gene calls are TRBV5-6 and TRBJ2-2; no firm D call. Germline V gene lookup returns CDR1 SGHDT and CDR2 YYEEEE. This CDR3 has 12 residues. With 2 bases removed from V and 6 bases from J, the gap between germline ends came to 5 bases. The CDR3 bases are TGTGCCAGCAGCTTAAATCCCGGGGAGCTGTTTTTT. Amino acids: CASSLNPGELFF.

This sequence joins TRBV19 and TRBJ1-1, with D possibly matching TRBD1 (6 bases). The CDR3 loop spans 15 amino acids. The V gene lost 5 bases and the J gene lost 4 bases, with 17 bases spanning the gap. Germline V gene sequence: CDR1 LNHDA, CDR2 SQIVND (reference sequence). The DNA of the CDR3 is TGTGCCAGTAGTGTCCGAGGGGGTGGGGGCACTGAAGCTTTCTTT. This sequence encodes CASSVRGGGGTEAFF.

The genes are TRBV25-1 and TRBJ2-5; no clear D gene. The CDR3 is 10 amino acids. From germline, CDR1 is MGHDK and CDR2 SYGVNS. Trimming removed 4 bases at V and 4 bases at J, with 1 base between. The CDR3 sequence is CASSGETQYF. The DNA for the CDR3 is TGTGCCAGCAGTGGAGAGACCCAGTACTTC.

The CDR3 loop reads CASSIKVAALKETQYF. DNA for the CDR3: TGTGCCAGTAGTATCAAGGTGGCGGCCCTAAAAGAGACCCAGTACTTC. This rearrangement joins TRBV19 to TRBJ2-5; D not resolved. V was trimmed by 3 bases and J by 3 bases, leaving 17 bases between them. The germline V gene has CDR1 LNHDA and CDR2 SQIVND (reference sequence). The length of the CDR3 is 16 residues.

J is TRBJ1-4 and V is TRBV4-3; 8 bases agree with TRBD1. This CDR3 is built from 17 residues. CDR1 LGHNA and CDR2 YSLEER come from the germline V gene. V lost 3 bases, J lost 4 bases, and 10 bases stayed unmatched. The CDR3 loop is CASSHHRQGRYNEKLFF. The CDR3 DNA is TGCGCCAGCAGCCACCACCGACAGGGGCGATATAATGAAAAACTGTTTTTT.

The V call is TRBV28, the J call TRBJ2-2; D is uncertain. Germline CDR1 MDHEN, CDR2 SYDVKM. The CDR3 sequence is 14 residues long. V gave up 2 bases and J gave up 1 base, with 5 bases separating them. The CDR3 sequence: CASSLGVNTGELFF. The CDR3 DNA is TGTGCCAGCAGTTTAGGAGTGAACACCGGGGAGCTGTTTTTT.

The V call is TRBV21-1, the J call TRBJ2-7; the table's D call of TRBD1 was not tested on the DNA. TRBV21-1 is an annotated pseudogene. The CDR3 has 14 amino acids. Here the CDR3 DNA reads TGTGCCAGCAGCTCAGAGCACAGCTCCTACGAGCAGTACTTC. As protein: CASSSEHSSYEQYF.

The CDR3 nucleotides are TGTGCCAGCAGTGGTTCCGGGGATGGCTACACCTTC. Encoded protein: CASSGSGDGYTF. The J gene is TRBJ1-2, the V gene TRBV2; D unclear. CDR1 SNHLY and CDR2 FYNNEI come from the germline V gene. There are 12 residues in the CDR3. V lost 4 bases and J 6 bases, leaving 9 bases between the germline ends.

The chain carries TRBV28 and TRBJ1-3, with unresolved D. Germline assignment: CDR1 MDHEN and CDR2 SYDVKM. V was pared by 6 bases and J by 0 bases, with 15 bases between. The CDR3 spans 16 residues. The CDR3 coding sequence is TGTGCCAGCAGGGCTATCACACCTGCCTCTGGAAACACCATATATTTT. Encoded protein: CASRAITPASGNTIYF.

This clone came up a few times. The chain has TRBV6-5 and TRBJ1-3; unclear D gene. Germline V gene sequence: CDR1 MNHEY, CDR2 SVGAGI. Trimming stripped 0 bases from V and 2 bases from J, with 11 bases between. The CDR3 spans 16 residues. The DNA of the CDR3 is TGTGCCAGCAGTTACTCGGGCGCGGGAACTGGAAACACCATATATTTT. It yields the protein CASSYSGAGTGNTIYF.

The chain uses TRBV6-5 and TRBJ2-7; D not certain. Germline CDR1 MNHEY, CDR2 SVGAGI. V was shortened by 5 bases and J by 3 bases, with 5 bases between the two germline ends. The CDR3 totals 11 residues. The CDR3 DNA sequence: TGTGCCAGCAGTCCCTACTACGAGCAGTACTTC. Residues: CASSPYYEQYF.

The chain carries TRBV24-1 and TRBJ2-7; D uncertain. V lost 9 bases and J lost 3, with 11 bases in between. The CDR3 length is 12 residues. CDR1 KGHDR and CDR2 SFDVKD come from the germline V gene. In nucleotides, the CDR3 is TGTGCCACCGACCTACAGAGCTACGAGCAGTACTTC. Residues: CATDLQSYEQYF.